A selection of T cell receptor beta chains follows, all from one sample in a study of regulatory T cells in long-lasting Graves disease. TCRdb called the multiplex PCR reads again in MiXCR, with one record for every CDR3 protein. The table has about 220,000 distinct CDR3 sequences, 18% seen once. Sequences were derived from peripheral blood mononuclear cells (PBMCs), sampled at new diagnosis, from a patient treated with antithyroid drugs. These receptors were taken from a female donor with Graves disease. Each CDR3 is given with its conserved first and last residue. Each record gives: V gene, J gene, clone size, D gene, CDR3 protein. D genes are given only for firm matches. Clone size is shown for a subset of rows, as once, few, many or a class of expanded clone.

V: TRBV7-2; J: TRBJ1-6; size: many; D: NA; CDR3: CASSFLTDNSPLHF
V: TRBV20-1; J: TRBJ2-1; size: many; D: TRBD1; CDR3: CSATAGTGVEQFF
V: TRBV13; J: TRBJ2-1; size: many; D: TRBD2; CDR3: CASSPRMGLAGDEQFF
V: TRBV12-3/TRBV12-4; J: TRBJ1-4; size: many; D: NA; CDR3: CASRRGVSEKLFF
V: TRBV5-5; J: TRBJ2-1; size: few; D: TRBD2; CDR3: CASSLGGLAGGTSYNEQFF
V: TRBV19; J: TRBJ2-2; size: many; D: NA; CDR3: CASQDSFSTGELFF
V: TRBV7-9; J: TRBJ1-1; size: NA; D: NA; CDR3: CASSRWGVEGGTEAFF
V: TRBV11-2; J: TRBJ2-5; size: few; D: NA; CDR3: CASSPRRGHQETQYF
V: TRBV28; J: TRBJ2-7; size: many; D: TRBD2; CDR3: CASSQPGTSGRSYEQYF
V: TRBV6-2/TRBV6-3; J: TRBJ1-2; size: few; D: TRBD1; CDR3: CASSRGDRANYGYTF
V: TRBV2; J: TRBJ1-4; size: many; D: NA; CDR3: CASTHSRGGYEKLFF
V: TRBV27; J: TRBJ1-4; size: many; D: TRBD1; CDR3: CASRRSDRALNEKLFF
V: TRBV5-5; J: TRBJ1-6; size: many; D: NA; CDR3: CASSYQGLVINSPLHF
V: TRBV7-2; J: TRBJ1-5; size: few; D: NA; CDR3: CASSSPGDQPQHF
V: TRBV24-1; J: TRBJ2-1; size: NA; D: TRBD2; CDR3: CATSDHGTSGYNEQFF
V: TRBV12-3/TRBV12-4; J: TRBJ2-5; size: many; D: TRBD2; CDR3: CASSASGTGETQYF
V: TRBV7-2; J: TRBJ1-1; size: NA; D: NA; CDR3: CASSSVESMNTEAFF
V: TRBV10-3; J: TRBJ2-1; size: many; D: TRBD1; CDR3: CAITKGGQGNEQFF
V: TRBV10-3; J: TRBJ2-7; size: many; D: TRBD1; CDR3: CAITRDRGEEQYF
V: TRBV19; J: TRBJ2-3; size: NA; D: NA; CDR3: CASSIDRAVGTDTQYF
V: TRBV11-2; J: TRBJ2-1; size: many; D: TRBD2; CDR3: CASSVWTSGNEQFF
V: TRBV11-2; J: TRBJ2-3; size: many; D: TRBD2; CDR3: CASSLVGRGTDTQYF
V: TRBV6-1; J: TRBJ1-5; size: many; D: NA; CDR3: CASSDSGSNQPQHF
V: TRBV6-6; J: TRBJ2-7; size: many; D: TRBD2; CDR3: CASSYSSLPSGSGRLEQYF
V: TRBV6-1; J: TRBJ2-3; size: many; D: NA; CDR3: CASSLAGGTDTQYF
V: TRBV24-1; J: TRBJ2-7; size: many; D: NA; CDR3: CATSDRDLYEQYF
V: TRBV18; J: TRBJ2-7; size: many; D: NA; CDR3: CASSSTNHLSYEQYF
V: TRBV4-3; J: TRBJ1-2; size: NA; D: NA; CDR3: CASSQDGANYYGYTF
V: TRBV9; J: TRBJ1-5; size: NA; D: NA; CDR3: CASSLDSSNQPQHF
V: TRBV10-2; J: TRBJ2-3; size: many; D: NA; CDR3: CASSEPVRRFTDTQYF
V: TRBV6-2/TRBV6-3; J: TRBJ2-6; size: NA; D: NA; CDR3: CASSPPVPGANVLTF